This T cell receptor (beta chain) was observed in a study of blood T cells in healthy people across ages. The wider study: Using template switching, researchers captured about one barcoded beta molecule for each two T cells. Findings and caveats of the study: CMV status of donors was not determined, possibly confounding expanded clonotype changes. Whereas aged donors had fewer naive CD4+ cells, long-lived donors had more of them and higher diversity.

Primed by a sample-barcoded 5' primer and a J-beta primer mix, a second PCR proceeded for about 7 to 11 cycles. TCRdb processed the 5' RACE reads anew with MiXCR; each CDR3 protein has one entry. This repertoire shows roughly 1.5 million distinct CDR3 sequences, 42% found once; its top ten account for 4%. A remark on this clonotype: What it binds is unknown.

With 5 bases clipped from V and 5 bases from J, the junction kept 10 bases outside the gene matches. CDR1 and CDR2 (germline): DFQATT, SNEGSKA (reference sequence). This CDR3 has 14 residues. Total RNA extracted from each sample amounted to at least 6 micrograms. The receptor was derived from a woman aged 18-29 years in good health. The sequencing sample was made of blood. The rearrangement joins TRBV20-1 to TRBJ2-3; 7 nucleotides align to TRBD1. The CDR3 coding sequence is TGCAGTGCTCAGACTGACAGGGCCCGAGATACGCAGTATTTT. The encoded protein is CSAQTDRARDTQYF.